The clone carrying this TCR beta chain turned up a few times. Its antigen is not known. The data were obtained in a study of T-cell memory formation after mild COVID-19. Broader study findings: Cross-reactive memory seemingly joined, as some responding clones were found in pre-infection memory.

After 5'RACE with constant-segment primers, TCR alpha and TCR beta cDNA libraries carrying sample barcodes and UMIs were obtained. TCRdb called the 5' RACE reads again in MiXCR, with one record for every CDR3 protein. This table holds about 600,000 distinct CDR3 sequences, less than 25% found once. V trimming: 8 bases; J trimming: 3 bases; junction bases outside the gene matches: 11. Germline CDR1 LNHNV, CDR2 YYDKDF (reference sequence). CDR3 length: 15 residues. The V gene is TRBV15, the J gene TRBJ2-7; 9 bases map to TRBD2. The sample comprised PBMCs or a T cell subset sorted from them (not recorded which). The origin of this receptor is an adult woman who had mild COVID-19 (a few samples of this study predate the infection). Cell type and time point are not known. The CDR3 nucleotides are TGTGCCACCCATAACCGTCTAGCGGGGATCTACGAGCAGTACTTC. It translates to CATHNRLAGIYEQYF.